Given below is one T cell receptor (beta chain) in context. In germline, CDR1 is SNHLY, CDR2 FYNNEI. This CDR3 comprises 16 residues. Between the trimmed V and J ends, which lost 2 bases and 1 base, there was a span of 12 bases. This record belongs to a study of T cell responses to AZD1222 COVID-19 vaccine. Clones were sequenced by immunoSEQ multiplex PCR, and TCRdb holds only the in-frame ones, with some missing. The data show 150,000 to 200,000 clones, approximately 92% seen once. Material: peripheral blood, obtained on day 0 of AZD1222 vaccination. The chain uses TRBV2 and TRBJ1-5; a weak D match, TRBD1 (5 bases). The origin of this receptor is an adult in good health. This CDR3 reads CASSEQRAGSNQPQHF. CDR3 DNA: TGTGCCAGCAGTGAACAGAGGGCAGGGAGCAATCAGCCCCAGCATTTT.